Listed below are T cell receptor beta chains from one sample, sequenced in a study of T cells after yellow fever vaccination. MiXCR, run by TCRdb on the 5' RACE reads, gives a single entry per CDR3 protein. This sample has around 310,000 distinct CDR3 sequences, with around 4.4% found just once. The sample in question was PBMCs, obtained 15 days after the yellow fever booster vaccination. The receptors come from a man younger than 35 who received the YFV17D yellow fever vaccine. Both conserved end residues are trimmed from each CDR3. The order of the fields is D gene, V gene, J gene, CDR3 protein. A D gene is named only where the DNA matches it firmly.

>TRBD2|TRBV6-2/TRBV6-3|TRBJ2-5
ASSYGLAGGEETQY
>TRBD1|TRBV6-2/TRBV6-3|TRBJ1-5
ASSQGTGPDPSNQPQH
>TRBD1|TRBV15|TRBJ1-5
ATSRADRVNQPQH
>-|TRBV20-1|TRBJ2-5
SARPLVGQETQY
>TRBD1|TRBV15|TRBJ2-7
ATSRGGTGGSYEQY
>TRBD1|TRBV7-9|TRBJ1-6
ASSEGALYNSPLH
>-|TRBV10-3|TRBJ1-1
AISGQGGTEAF
>TRBD1|TRBV29-1|TRBJ2-1
SVYGTANPLKRYNEQF
>TRBD2|TRBV7-3|TRBJ2-1
ASSLTMGLAGEGMGDEQF
>-|TRBV20-1|TRBJ2-5
SARRRGGNQETQY
>-|TRBV5-6|TRBJ1-2
ASRPPGGGEFKGYT
>TRBD1|TRBV29-1|TRBJ2-2
SAVTGSTGELF
>-|TRBV25-1|TRBJ1-1
ASPTPTRAHQGGTEAF
>TRBD1|TRBV12-3/TRBV12-4|TRBJ2-4
ASSFDRGPAKNIQY
>-|TRBV29-1|TRBJ1-2
SVGVYGYT
>TRBD1|TRBV7-9|TRBJ2-7
ASKQQGGSYEQY
>TRBD2|TRBV5-5|TRBJ2-1
ASSFVAGGPYNEQF
>TRBD1|TRBV12-3/TRBV12-4|TRBJ1-2
ASSLEIQGAVT
>-|TRBV9|TRBJ2-7
ASSVAGNAYEQY
>-|TRBV6-1|TRBJ2-5
ASSEALETQY
>-|TRBV5-4|TRBJ2-5
ASSLQLSETQY
>-|TRBV10-3|TRBJ2-3
AISGTVRTDTRY
>-|TRBV5-1|TRBJ2-2
ASSGGESGELF
>-|TRBV7-9|TRBJ2-5
ASSLGQGDQTQY
>TRBD1|TRBV6-6|TRBJ1-1
ASRAMTGGDTEAF
>-|TRBV6-2/TRBV6-3|TRBJ1-5
ASSYLPPPGDQPQH
>-|TRBV25-1|TRBJ1-2
ASSEWDLRGGYT
>TRBD2|TRBV7-2|TRBJ2-3
ASSNRLAGDTDTQY
>TRBD2|TRBV4-2|TRBJ2-1
ASSQEIGGGANEQF
>TRBD1|TRBV6-2/TRBV6-3|TRBJ2-5
ASSRPTGGPEGTQY
>-|TRBV10-1|TRBJ2-3
ASSESKLGDSTDTQY